The next 24 T cell receptor beta chains were all read from a single sample in a study of blood T cell repertoires in COVID-19. Produced via immunoSEQ multiplex PCR; TCRdb's table is partial and in-frame only. The sample carries approximately 110,000 clones, about 85% recorded once. Sequencing was performed on peripheral blood. All receptors come from a man aged 45-65 years with acute or convalescent COVID-19.

In its sample, this clone was seen a few times. The DNA of the CDR3 is TGTGCCAGCAGCCAAGATCCCGGGTGGGACACTGAAGCTTTCTTT. It codes for CASSQDPGWDTEAFF. The V and J genes are TRBV4-2 and TRBJ1-1; no definite D call. V lost 0 bases and J lost 3, with 11 bases in between. Looked up from germline, CDR1 is LGHNA and CDR2 is YNFKEQ. There are 15 residues in the CDR3.

This clone is a singleton in its sample. This sequence joins TRBV28 and TRBJ2-7; D not certain. CDR3 size: 13 residues. V lost 7 bases and J 3 bases, leaving 13 bases between the germline ends. Germline lookup yields CDR1 MDHEN and CDR2 SYDVKM. The CDR3 reads CASKIGGLYEQYF. The CDR3 nucleotides are TGTGCCAGCAAAATCGGCGGCCTCTACGAGCAGTACTTC. Full variable domain (remainder filled in from reference TRBV28 and TRBJ2-7): DVKVTQSSRYLVKRTGEKVFLECVQDMDHENMFWYRQDPGLGLRLIYFSYDVKMKEKGDIPEGYSVSREKKERFSLILESASTNQTSMYLCASKIGGLYEQYFGPGTRLTVT.

J is TRBJ2-1 and V is TRBV6-5, with 13 bases aligning to TRBD2. Germline V gives CDR1 MNHEY, CDR2 SVGAGI. J lost 7 bases, V lost 2 bases, and 2 bases had no gene match. This CDR3 has 15 amino acids. In DNA form, the CDR3 reads TGTGCCAGCAGTTACGGGACTAGCGGGGTTAATGAGCAGTTCTTC. Protein: CASSYGTSGVNEQFF.

The chain recombines TRBV27 with TRBJ1-5; D is unclear. The CDR3 covers 15 residues. V shed 5 bases and J shed 1 base, with 12 bases lying between them. Germline-derived CDR1 and CDR2 are MNHEY and SMNVEV (reference sequence). The CDR3 nucleotides are TGTGCCAGCAGTCCAATAGACGGGAGCAATCAGCCCCAGCATTTT. Residues: CASSPIDGSNQPQHF.

CDR3 loop: CASSPGGSRAYEQYF. CDR3 nucleotides: TGTGCCAGCAGTCCCGGGGGTAGCCGAGCCTACGAGCAGTACTTC. This sequence joins TRBV2 and TRBJ2-7, with D possibly TRBD2 on 6 matching bases. CDR3 size: 15 residues. Trimming took off 5 bases at V and 2 bases at J, with 16 bases between the two ends. The V gene's germline CDR1 is SNHLY and CDR2 FYNNEI.

The V call is TRBV5-1, the J call TRBJ2-2, with D uncertain. The germline V gene encodes CDR1 SGHRS and CDR2 YFSETQ. The V gene lost 2 bases and the J gene lost 0 bases, with 11 bases spanning the gap. This CDR3 has 16 residues. In DNA form, the CDR3 reads TGCGCCAGCAGCTTTTCGGGTGCCGCGAACACCGGGGAGCTGTTTTTT. Amino acids: CASSFSGAANTGELFF.

This chain joins TRBV6-5 and TRBJ1-2; perhaps TRBD1 as D (5 bases). Trimming removed 6 bases at V and 8 bases at J, with 13 bases between. Per the germline V gene, CDR1 is MNHEY and CDR2 is SVGAGI. This CDR3 is built from 12 residues. CDR3 protein: CASSDRLGGYTF. CDR3 sequence (DNA): TGTGCCAGCAGCGACAGACTAGGCGGCTACACCTTC.

This chain joins TRBV28 and TRBJ1-2, with 7 nucleotides matching TRBD1. Germline trimming cut 5 bases from V and 6 bases from J; bases unmatched to any gene: 15. The germline CDR1 and CDR2 sequences are MDHEN and SYDVKM. CDR3 length: 16 amino acids. CDR3 amino acids: CASSRPGGGTEDGYTF. As DNA, the CDR3 is TGTGCCAGCAGTCGCCCCGGGGGGGGGACAGAAGATGGCTACACCTTC.

The DNA for the CDR3 is TGTGCCAGTACCCTACAGCTCCTCGGTGAAGCTTTCTTT. Translation: CASTLQLLGEAFF. This chain joins TRBV19 and TRBJ1-1, with D uncertain. Germline assignment: CDR1 LNHDA and CDR2 SQIVND (reference sequence). The CDR3 sequence is 13 residues long. With 7 bases removed from V and 7 bases from J, the gap between germline ends came to 16 bases. The variable domain in full, with the rest retrieved from reference TRBV19 and TRBJ1-1, is DGGITQSPKYLFRKEGQNVTLSCEQNLNHDAMYWYRQDPGQGLRLIYYSQIVNDFQKGDIAEGYSVSREKKESFPLTVTSAQKNPTAFYLCASTLQLLGEAFFGQGTRLTVV.

V and J are TRBV4-1 and TRBJ1-2, with 8 bases fitting TRBD1. Trimming cost V 0 bases and J 7 bases; bases outside gene matches: 13. Germline V CDR1 and CDR2: MGHRA, YSYEKL. This CDR3 is 17 amino acids long. The CDR3: CASSQDWAARGLSGYTF. CDR3 in DNA: TGCGCCAGCAGCCAAGATTGGGCGGCCAGGGGGCTGAGTGGCTACACCTTC.

This chain's CDR3 is CASSQTSGSYNEQFF. CDR3 sequence (DNA): TGTGCCAGCAGTCAGACTAGCGGGAGCTACAATGAGCAGTTCTTC. The rearrangement joins TRBV27 to TRBJ2-1; 12 bases are a match to TRBD2. In germline, CDR1 is MNHEY, CDR2 SMNVEV (reference sequence). Germline trimming cut 5 bases from V and 3 bases from J; bases unmatched to any gene: 2. The CDR3 spans 15 residues.

The chain uses TRBV7-2 and TRBJ2-5, with no clear D. CDR1 is SGHTA, CDR2 FQGNSA, per germline. Deletions cut 5 bases from V and 2 bases from J, with 21 bases between. This CDR3 region has 17 residues. CDR3 in amino acids: CASSPNRPRHLQETQYF. CDR3 nucleotide sequence: TGTGCCAGCAGCCCCAATAGGCCGCGGCACTTACAAGAGACCCAGTACTTC.

This clone was seen once. This rearrangement joins TRBV10-3 to TRBJ2-3; possible D gene TRBD1, 5 bases. In germline, CDR1 is ENHRY, CDR2 SYGVKD. Trimming took 2 bases from V and 7 from J, leaving 13 bases between them. This CDR3 comprises 14 residues. CDR3 bases: TGTGCCATCAGTGAGGTTCAGGGATCTAATACGCAGTATTTT. It is translated as CAISEVQGSNTQYF.

The chain is built from TRBV5-5 and TRBJ1-2; tentatively, D is TRBD1 (6 bases). The CDR3 runs to 12 residues. CDR1 is SGHKS, CDR2 YYEKEE, per germline (reference sequence). V gave up 4 bases and J gave up 6 bases, with 10 bases separating them. CDR3 amino acids: CASSPTGNGYTF. CDR3 nucleotide sequence: TGTGCCAGCAGCCCGACAGGAAATGGCTACACCTTC.

This chain uses TRBV7-7 with TRBJ1-6; TRBD1 matches at 7 bases. The germline gives CDR1 SSHAT, CDR2 FNYEAQ (reference sequence). This CDR3 is built from 14 residues. V was pared by 4 bases and J by 7 bases, with 4 bases of the junction left unmatched. The CDR3 loop reads CASSYGTVNSPLHF. CDR3 in DNA: TGTGCCAGCAGCTACGGGACAGTAAATTCACCCCTCCACTTT.

On this clone itself: Distinct nucleotide sequences in the sample also encode this CDR3. The chain recombines TRBV5-1 with TRBJ1-2; D is possibly TRBD1 (5 bases). This CDR3 spans 13 amino acids. The germline CDR1 and CDR2 sequences are SGHRS and YFSETQ. Trimming removed 3 bases from V and 7 bases from J, with 13 bases in between. CDR3 in DNA: TGCGCCAGCAGCTCTGAAGGGGCAGGTGGCTACACCTTC. Its protein product is CASSSEGAGGYTF.

The CDR3 bases are TGTGCCAGCGGGGGGGCAGCAACTAATGAAAAACTGTTTTTT. Translating it yields CASGGAATNEKLFF. This sequence joins TRBV2 and TRBJ1-4; D might be TRBD1 (6 bases). The CDR3 extends over 14 amino acids. In germline, CDR1 is SNHLY, CDR2 FYNNEI. The germline V and J ends were trimmed by 8 bases and 0 bases, with 10 bases remaining between them. Full variable domain (outside the CDR3, taken from reference TRBV2 and TRBJ1-4): EPEVTQTPSHQVTQMGQEVILRCVPISNHLYFYWYRQILGQKVEFLVSFYNNEISEKSEIFDDQFSVERPDGSNFTLKIRSTKLEDSAMYFCASGGAATNEKLFFGSGTQLSVL.

The genes are TRBV5-6 and TRBJ1-1; tentative D call: TRBD1 (6 bases). The CDR3 length is 16 residues. The V end was cut by 2 bases, the J end by 10 bases, with 24 bases between. Germline V gene data show CDR1 as SGHDT and CDR2 as YYEEEE. The CDR3 region is CASSLGAGAPERRAFF. The CDR3 region has the DNA TGTGCCAGCAGCTTAGGGGCAGGGGCTCCTGAGAGGCGAGCTTTCTTT.

This clone was counted a few times. The gene calls are TRBV19 and TRBJ1-1, with D tentatively TRBD1 (5 bases). Trimming pared 1 base from V and 3 bases from J, leaving 12 bases between. CDR1 LNHDA and CDR2 SQIVND come from the germline V gene (reference sequence). The CDR3 is 15 amino acids. CDR3 loop: CASSIGEGRHTEAFF. CDR3 coding DNA: TGTGCCAGTAGTATAGGAGAGGGGAGGCACACTGAAGCTTTCTTT.

The chain has TRBV3-1 (or the pseudogene TRBV3-2) and TRBJ1-4; the match to TRBD1 covers 11 bases. The germline gives CDR1 LGHDT, CDR2 YNNKEL (reference sequence). The CDR3 length is 15 residues. Germline trimming cut 4 bases from V and 7 bases from J; bases unmatched to any gene: 5. CDR3 in amino acids: CASSRRTGGSEKLFF. The CDR3 DNA follows: TGTGCCAGCAGCCGCAGGACAGGGGGCAGTGAAAAACTGTTTTTT.

The V gene is TRBV4-2, the J gene TRBJ2-2, with a possible D match to TRBD1 (6 bases). Germline lookup yields CDR1 LGHNA and CDR2 YNFKEQ. V shed 2 bases and J shed 7 bases, with 17 bases lying between them. CDR3 length: 16 residues. CDR3 sequence reads: CASSQHRVLSGGELFF. CDR3 in DNA: TGTGCCAGCAGCCAACACAGGGTTTTATCTGGCGGGGAGCTGTTTTTT.

The J gene is TRBJ2-1, the V gene TRBV6-6; 13 bases map to TRBD2. CDR3 length equals 20 residues. Germline trimming cut 6 bases from V and 1 base from J; bases unmatched to any gene: 15. CDR1 and CDR2 (germline): MNHNY, SVGAGI (reference sequence). The CDR3 DNA is TGTGCCAGCAGCCTAAAGCCGGGACTAGCGGGGCGGTTATCCTACAATGAGCAGTTCTTC. It codes for CASSLKPGLAGRLSYNEQFF.

This chain joins TRBV24-1 and TRBJ1-2; D might be TRBD1 (5 bases). The CDR3 covers 17 residues. The V and J ends lost 3 bases and 6 bases respectively, with 22 bases between them. From germline, CDR1 is KGHDR and CDR2 SFDVKD. The CDR3 bases are TGTGCCACCAGTGATCCCCGTTACCGGGGGAATCATGATGGCTACACCTTC. Translation gives CATSDPRYRGNHDGYTF.

The rearrangement links TRBV3-1 (or the pseudogene TRBV3-2) to TRBJ1-1; tentatively, D is TRBD1 (6 bases). This CDR3 comprises 18 residues. With 4 bases removed from V and 0 bases from J, the gap between germline ends came to 21 bases. Germline CDR1 and CDR2: LGHDT and YNNKEL (reference sequence). Here the CDR3 reads CASSPHSGGLGVNTEAFF. DNA of the CDR3: TGTGCCAGCAGCCCCCACTCGGGGGGGCTTGGAGTGAACACTGAAGCTTTCTTT.